This T cell receptor beta chain emerged from a study of T-cell memory formation after mild COVID-19. As concerns this clonotype: The antigen remains undetermined.

TCRdb ran MiXCR on the 5' RACE reads and lists one entry per CDR3 protein. The sample carries approximately 100,000 distinct CDR3 sequences, more than 20% recorded once. Whole-study results and caveats: Some SARS-CoV-2-responding clones were already detected in memory before infection. The study found balanced CD4/CD8 in clones contracting day 15 to 85 and a CD4+ lean in later expanders. For contracting clones, CD4+ ones sat mainly in CM and EM, CD8+ in EMRA.

This CDR3 has 19 amino acids. The V end lost 1 base, the J end lost 5 bases, and 26 bases lay between the germline ends. The germline V gene has CDR1 LGHDT and CDR2 YNNKEL (reference sequence). The chain has TRBV3-1 and TRBJ2-5; D may be TRBD1 or TRBD2 (5 bases each). Specimen: PBMCs or a T cell subset sorted from them (not recorded which). This TCR came from a young man who had mild COVID-19 (a few samples of this study predate the infection). Cell type and time point are not known. CDR3 DNA: TGTGCCAGCAGCCAAGCAACCCCCCGAGGCTTAGCGTGGGGGGAGACCCAGTACTTC. Translated, it gives CASSQATPRGLAWGETQYF.